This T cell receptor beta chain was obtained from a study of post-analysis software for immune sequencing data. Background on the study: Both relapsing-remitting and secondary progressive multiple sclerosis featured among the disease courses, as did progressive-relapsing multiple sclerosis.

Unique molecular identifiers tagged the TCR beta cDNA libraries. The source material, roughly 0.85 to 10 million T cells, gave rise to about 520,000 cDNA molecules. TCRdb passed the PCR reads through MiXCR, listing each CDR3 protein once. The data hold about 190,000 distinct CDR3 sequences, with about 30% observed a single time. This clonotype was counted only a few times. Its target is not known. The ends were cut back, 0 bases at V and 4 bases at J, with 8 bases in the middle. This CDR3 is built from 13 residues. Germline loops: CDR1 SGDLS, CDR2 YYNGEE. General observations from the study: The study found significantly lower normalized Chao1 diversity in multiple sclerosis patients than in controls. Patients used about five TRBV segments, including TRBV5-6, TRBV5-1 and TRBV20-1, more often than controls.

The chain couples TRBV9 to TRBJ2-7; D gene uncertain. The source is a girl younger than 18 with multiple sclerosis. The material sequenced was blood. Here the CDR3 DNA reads TGTGCCAGCAGCGTAGACACCGCATACGAGCAGTACTTC. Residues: CASSVDTAYEQYF.